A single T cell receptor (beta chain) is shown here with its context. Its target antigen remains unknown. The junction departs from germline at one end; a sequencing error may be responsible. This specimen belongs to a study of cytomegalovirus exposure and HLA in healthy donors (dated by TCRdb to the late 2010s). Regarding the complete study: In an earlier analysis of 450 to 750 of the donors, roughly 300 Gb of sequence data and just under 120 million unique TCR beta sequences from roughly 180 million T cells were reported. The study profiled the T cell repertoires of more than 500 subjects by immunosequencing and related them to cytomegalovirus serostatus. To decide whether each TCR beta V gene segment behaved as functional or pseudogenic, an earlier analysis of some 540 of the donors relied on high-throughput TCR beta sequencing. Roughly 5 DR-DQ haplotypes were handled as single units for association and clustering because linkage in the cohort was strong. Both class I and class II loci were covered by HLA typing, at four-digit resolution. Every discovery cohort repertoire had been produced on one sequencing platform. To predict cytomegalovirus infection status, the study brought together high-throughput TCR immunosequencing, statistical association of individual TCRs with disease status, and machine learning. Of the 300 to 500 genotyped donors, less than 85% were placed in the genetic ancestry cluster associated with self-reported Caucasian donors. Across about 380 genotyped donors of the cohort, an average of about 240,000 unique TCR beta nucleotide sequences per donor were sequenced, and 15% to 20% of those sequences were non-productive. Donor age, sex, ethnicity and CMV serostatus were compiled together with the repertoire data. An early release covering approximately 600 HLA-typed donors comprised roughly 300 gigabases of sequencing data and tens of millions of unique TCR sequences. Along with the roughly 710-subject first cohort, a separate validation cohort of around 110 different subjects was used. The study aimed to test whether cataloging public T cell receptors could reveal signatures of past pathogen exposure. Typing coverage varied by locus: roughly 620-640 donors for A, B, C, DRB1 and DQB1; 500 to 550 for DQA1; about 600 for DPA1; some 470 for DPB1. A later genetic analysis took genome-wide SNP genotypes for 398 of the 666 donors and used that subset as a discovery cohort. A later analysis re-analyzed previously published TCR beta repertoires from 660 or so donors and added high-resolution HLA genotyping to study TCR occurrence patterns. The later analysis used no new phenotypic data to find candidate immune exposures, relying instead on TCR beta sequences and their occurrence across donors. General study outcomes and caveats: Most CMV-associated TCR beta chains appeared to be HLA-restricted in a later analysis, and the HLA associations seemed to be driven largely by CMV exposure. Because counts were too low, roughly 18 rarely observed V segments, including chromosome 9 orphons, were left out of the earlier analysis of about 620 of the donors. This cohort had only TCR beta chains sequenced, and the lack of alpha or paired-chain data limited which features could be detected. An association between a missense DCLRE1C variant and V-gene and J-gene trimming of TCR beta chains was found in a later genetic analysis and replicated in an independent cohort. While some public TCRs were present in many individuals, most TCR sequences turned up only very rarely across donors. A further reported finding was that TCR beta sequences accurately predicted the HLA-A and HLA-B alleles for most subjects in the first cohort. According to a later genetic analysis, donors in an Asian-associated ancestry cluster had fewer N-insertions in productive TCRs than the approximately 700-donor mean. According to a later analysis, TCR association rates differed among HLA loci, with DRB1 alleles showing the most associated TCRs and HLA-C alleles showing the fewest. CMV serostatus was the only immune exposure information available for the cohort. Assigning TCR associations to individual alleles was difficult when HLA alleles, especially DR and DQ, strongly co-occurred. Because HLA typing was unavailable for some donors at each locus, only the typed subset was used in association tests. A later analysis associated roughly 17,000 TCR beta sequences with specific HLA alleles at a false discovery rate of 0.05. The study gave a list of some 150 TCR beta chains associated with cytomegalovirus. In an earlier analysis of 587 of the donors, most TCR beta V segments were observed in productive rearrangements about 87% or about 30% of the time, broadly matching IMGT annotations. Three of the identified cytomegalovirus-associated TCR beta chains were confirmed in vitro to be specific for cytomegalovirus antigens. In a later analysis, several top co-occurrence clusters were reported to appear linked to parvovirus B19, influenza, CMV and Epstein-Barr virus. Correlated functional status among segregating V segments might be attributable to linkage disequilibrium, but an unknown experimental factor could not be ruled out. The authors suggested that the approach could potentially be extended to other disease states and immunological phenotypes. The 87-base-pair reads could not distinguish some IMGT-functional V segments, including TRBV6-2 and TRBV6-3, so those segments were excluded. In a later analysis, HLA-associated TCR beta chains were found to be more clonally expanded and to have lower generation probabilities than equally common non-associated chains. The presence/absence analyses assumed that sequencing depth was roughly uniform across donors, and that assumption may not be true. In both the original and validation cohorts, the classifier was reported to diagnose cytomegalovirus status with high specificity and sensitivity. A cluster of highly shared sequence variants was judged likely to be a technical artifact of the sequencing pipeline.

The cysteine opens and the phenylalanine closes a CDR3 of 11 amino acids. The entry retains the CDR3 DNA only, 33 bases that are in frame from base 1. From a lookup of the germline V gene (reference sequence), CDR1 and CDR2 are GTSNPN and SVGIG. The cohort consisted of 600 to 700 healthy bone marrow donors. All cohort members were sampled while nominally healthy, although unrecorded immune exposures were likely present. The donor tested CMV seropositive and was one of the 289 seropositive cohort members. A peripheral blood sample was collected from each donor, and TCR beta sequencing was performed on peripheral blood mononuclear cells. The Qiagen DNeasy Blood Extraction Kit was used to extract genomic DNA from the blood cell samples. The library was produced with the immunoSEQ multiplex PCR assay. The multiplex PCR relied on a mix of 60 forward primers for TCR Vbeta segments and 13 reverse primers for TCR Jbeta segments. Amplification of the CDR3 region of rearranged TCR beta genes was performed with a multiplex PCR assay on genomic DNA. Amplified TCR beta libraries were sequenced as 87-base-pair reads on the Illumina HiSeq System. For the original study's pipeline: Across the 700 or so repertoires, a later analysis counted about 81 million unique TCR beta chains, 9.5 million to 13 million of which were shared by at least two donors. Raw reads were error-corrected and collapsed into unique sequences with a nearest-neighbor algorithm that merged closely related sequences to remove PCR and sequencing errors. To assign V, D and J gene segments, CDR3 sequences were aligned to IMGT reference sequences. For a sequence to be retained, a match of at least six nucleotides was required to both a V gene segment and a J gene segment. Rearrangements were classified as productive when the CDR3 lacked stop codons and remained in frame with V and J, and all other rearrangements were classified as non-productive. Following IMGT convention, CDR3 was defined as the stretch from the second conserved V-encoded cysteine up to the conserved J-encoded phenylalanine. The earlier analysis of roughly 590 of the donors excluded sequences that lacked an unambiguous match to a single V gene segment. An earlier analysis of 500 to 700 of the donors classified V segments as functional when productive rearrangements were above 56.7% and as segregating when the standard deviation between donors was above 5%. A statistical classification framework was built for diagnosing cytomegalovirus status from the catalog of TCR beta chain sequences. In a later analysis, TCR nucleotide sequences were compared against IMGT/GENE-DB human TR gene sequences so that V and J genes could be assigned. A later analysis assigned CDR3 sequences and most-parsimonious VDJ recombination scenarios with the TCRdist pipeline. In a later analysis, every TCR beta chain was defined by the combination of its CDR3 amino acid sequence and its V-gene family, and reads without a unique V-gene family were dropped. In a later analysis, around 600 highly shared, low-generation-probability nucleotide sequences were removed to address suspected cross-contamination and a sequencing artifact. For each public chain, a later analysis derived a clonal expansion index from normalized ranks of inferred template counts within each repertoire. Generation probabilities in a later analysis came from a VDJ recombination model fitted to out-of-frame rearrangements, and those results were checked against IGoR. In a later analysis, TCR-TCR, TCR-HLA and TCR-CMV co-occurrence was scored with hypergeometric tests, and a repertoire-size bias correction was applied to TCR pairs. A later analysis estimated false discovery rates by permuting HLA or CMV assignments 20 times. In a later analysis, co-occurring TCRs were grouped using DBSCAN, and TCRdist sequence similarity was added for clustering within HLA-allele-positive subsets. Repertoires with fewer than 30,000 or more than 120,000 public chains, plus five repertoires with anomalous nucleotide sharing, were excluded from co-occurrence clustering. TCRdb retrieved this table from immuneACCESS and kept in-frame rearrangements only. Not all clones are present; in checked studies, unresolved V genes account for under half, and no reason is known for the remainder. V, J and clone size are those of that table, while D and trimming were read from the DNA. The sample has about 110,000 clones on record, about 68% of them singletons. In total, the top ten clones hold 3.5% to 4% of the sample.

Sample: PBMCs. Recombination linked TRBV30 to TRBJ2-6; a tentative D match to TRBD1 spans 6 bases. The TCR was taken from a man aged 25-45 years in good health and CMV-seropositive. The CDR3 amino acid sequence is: CAWSVVEWTAF. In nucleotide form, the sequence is TGTGCCTGGAGTGTAGTAGAGTGGACAGCTTTC.